The sequence of this TCR beta chain was determined in a study of blood T cells in healthy people across ages. The use of a sample-barcoded 5' primer and a J-beta primer mix characterized a second PCR of about 7 to 12 cycles. Each cDNA was tagged by a template-switch adaptor containing 12 random nucleotides. TCRdb reanalysed the 5' RACE reads using MiXCR and keeps one entry per CDR3 protein. There are 730,000 or so distinct CDR3 sequences in the sample; approximately 40% occur only once, and about 32% lies in the top ten. From germline, CDR1 is SGHTA and CDR2 FQGNSA. The CDR3 runs to 16 residues. V gave up 0 bases and J gave up 6 bases, with 15 bases separating them.

The sequencing sample was made of blood. The receptor was isolated from a man older than 75 in good health. The chain has TRBV7-2 and TRBJ2-1, with D unclear. The CDR3 spells CASSLAGLSLGNEQFF. In DNA form, the CDR3 reads TGTGCCAGCAGCTTAGCGGGTTTATCGCTGGGCAATGAGCAGTTCTTC.